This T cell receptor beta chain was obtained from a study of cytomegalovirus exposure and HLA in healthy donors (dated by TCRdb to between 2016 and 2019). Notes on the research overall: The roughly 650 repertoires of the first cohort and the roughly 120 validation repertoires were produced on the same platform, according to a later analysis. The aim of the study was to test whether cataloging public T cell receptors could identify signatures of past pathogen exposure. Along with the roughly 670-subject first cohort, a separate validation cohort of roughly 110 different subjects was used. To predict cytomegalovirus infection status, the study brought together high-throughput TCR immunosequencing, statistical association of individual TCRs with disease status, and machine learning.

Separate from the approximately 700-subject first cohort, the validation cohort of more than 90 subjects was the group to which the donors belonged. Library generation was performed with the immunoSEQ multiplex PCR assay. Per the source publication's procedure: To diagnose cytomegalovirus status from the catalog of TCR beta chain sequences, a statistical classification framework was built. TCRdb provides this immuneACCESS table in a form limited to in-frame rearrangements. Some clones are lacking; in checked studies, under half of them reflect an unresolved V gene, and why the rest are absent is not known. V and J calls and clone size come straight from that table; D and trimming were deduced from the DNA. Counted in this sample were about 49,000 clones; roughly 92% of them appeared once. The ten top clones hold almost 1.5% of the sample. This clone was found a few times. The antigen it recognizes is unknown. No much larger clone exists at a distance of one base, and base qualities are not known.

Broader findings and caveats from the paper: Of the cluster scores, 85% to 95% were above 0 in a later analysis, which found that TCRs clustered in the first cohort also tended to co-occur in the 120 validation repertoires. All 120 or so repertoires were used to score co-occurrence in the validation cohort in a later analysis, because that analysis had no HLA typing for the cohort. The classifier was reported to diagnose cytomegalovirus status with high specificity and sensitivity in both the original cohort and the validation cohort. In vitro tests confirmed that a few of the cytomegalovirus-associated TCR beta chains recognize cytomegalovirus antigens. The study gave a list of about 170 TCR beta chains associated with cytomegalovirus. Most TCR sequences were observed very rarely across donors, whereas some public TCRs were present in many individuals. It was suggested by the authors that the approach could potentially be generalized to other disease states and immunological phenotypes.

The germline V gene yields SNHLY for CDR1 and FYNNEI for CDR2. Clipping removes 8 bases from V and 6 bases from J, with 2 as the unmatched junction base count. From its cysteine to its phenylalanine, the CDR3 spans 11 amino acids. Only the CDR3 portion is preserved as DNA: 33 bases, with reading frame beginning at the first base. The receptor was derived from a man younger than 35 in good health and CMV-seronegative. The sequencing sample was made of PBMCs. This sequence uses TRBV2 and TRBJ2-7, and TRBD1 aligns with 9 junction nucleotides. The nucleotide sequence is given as TGTGCCAGCGGACAGGGGATCGAGCAGTACTTC. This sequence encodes CASGQGIEQYF.